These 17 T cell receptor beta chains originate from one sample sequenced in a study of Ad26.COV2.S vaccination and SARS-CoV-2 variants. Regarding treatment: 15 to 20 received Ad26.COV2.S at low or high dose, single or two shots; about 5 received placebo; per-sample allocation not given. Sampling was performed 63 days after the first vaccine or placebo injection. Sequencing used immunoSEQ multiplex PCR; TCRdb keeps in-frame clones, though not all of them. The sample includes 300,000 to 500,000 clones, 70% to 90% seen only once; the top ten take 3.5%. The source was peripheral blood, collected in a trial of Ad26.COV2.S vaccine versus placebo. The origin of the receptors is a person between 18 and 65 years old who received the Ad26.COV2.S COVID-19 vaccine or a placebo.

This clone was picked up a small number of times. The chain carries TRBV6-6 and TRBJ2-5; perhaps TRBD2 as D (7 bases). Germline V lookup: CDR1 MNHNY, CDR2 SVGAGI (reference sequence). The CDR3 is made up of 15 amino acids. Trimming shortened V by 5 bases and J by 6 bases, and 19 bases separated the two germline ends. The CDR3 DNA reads TGTGCCAGCAGTGCCGGGGGAGGGGGGCAAAAGACCCAGTACTTC. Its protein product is CASSAGGGGQKTQYF.

CDR3 nucleotides: TGTGCCAGCAGCTCTAGACCCTGGACAGCCTCCTCGTTATACGAGCAGTACTTC. Translation gives CASSSRPWTASSLYEQYF. The chain recombines TRBV7-9 with TRBJ2-7; possibly TRBD1 for D (6 bases). V lost 4 bases, J lost 4 bases, and 26 bases lay in between. From germline, CDR1 is SEHNR and CDR2 FQNEAQ (reference sequence). The CDR3 covers 18 residues.

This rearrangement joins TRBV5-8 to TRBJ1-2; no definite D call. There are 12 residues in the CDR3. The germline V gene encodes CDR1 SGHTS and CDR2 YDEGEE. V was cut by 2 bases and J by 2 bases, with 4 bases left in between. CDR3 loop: CASSLQNYGYTF. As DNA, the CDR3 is TGTGCCAGCAGCTTACAAAACTATGGCTACACCTTC. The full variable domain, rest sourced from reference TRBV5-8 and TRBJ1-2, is EAGVTQSPTHLIKTRGQQATLRCSPISGHTSVYWYQQALGLGLQFLLWYDEGEERNRGNFPPRFSGRQFPNYSSELNVNALELEDSALYLCASSLQNYGYTFGSGTRLTVV.

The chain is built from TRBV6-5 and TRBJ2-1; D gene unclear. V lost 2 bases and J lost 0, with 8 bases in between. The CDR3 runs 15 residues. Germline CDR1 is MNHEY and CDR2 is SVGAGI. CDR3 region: CASSYGSSSYNEQFF. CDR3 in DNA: TGTGCCAGCAGTTACGGATCTAGCTCCTACAATGAGCAGTTCTTC.

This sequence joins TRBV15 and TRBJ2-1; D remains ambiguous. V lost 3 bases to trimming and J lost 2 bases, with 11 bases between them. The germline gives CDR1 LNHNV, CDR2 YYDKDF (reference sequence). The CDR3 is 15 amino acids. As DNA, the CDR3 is TGTGCCACCAGCAGGGGGTTTGAGACCTACAATGAGCAGTTCTTC. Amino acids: CATSRGFETYNEQFF.

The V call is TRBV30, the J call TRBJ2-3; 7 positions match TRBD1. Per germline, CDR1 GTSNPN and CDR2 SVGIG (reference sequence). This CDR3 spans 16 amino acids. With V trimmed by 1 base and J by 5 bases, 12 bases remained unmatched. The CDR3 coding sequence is TGTGCCTGGAGTGAAGGGACAGCCCGTGGGATAGATACGCAGTATTTT. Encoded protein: CAWSEGTARGIDTQYF.

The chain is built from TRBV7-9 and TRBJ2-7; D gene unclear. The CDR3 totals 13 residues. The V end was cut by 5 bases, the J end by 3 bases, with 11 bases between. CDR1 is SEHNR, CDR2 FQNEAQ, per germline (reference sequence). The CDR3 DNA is TGTGCCAGCAGCGAGGTCAGCAGCTACGAGCAGTACTTC. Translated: CASSEVSSYEQYF.

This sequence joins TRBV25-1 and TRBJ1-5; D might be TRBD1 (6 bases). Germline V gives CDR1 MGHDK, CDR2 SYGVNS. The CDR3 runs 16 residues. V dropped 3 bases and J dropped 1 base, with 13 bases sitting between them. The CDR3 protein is CASSETQGISNQPQHF. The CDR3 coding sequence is TGTGCCAGCAGTGAGACACAGGGAATAAGCAATCAGCCCCAGCATTTT.

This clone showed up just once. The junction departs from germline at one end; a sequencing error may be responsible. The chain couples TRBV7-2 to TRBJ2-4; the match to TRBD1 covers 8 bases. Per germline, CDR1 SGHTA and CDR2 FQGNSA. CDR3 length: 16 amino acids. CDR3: CASSLGSQGAKHIQYF. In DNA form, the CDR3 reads TGTGCCAGCAGCTTAGGGTCCCAGGGGGCCAAACACATTCAGTACTTC.

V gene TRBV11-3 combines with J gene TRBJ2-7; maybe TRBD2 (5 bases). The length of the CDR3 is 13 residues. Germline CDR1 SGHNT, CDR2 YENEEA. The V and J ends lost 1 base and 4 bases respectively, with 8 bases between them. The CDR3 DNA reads TGTGCCAGCAGCTTAGTGCCGGGGTACGAGCAGTACTTC. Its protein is CASSLVPGYEQYF.

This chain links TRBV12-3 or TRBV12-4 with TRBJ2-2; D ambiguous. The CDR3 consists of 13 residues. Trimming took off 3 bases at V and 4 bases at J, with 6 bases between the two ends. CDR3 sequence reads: CASSFLSTGELFF. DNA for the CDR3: TGTGCCAGCAGTTTTCTTAGCACCGGGGAGCTGTTTTTT.

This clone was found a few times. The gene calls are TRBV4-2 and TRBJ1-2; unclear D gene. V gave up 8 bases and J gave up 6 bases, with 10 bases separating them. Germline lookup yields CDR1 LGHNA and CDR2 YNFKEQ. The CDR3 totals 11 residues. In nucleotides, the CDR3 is TGTGCCAGCGAAAATTCCCATGGCTACACCTTC. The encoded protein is CASENSHGYTF.

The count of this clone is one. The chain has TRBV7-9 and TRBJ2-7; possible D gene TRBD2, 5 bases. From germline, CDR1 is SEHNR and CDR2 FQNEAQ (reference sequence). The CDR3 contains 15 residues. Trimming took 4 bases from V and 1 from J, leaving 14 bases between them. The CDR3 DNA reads TGTGCCAGCAGCTCACTTGGACGGGGTTCCTACGAGCAGTACTTC. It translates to CASSSLGRGSYEQYF.

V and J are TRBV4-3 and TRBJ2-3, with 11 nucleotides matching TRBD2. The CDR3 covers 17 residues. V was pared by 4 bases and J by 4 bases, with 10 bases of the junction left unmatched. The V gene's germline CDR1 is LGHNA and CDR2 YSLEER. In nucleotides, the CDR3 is TGCGCCAGCAGCCCCCGGACTAGCGGGTATACCCCAGATACGCAGTATTTT. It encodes CASSPRTSGYTPDTQYF.

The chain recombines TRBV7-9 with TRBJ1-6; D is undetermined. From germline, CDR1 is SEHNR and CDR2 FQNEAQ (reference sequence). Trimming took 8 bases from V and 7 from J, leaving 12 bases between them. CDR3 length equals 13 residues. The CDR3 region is CASRGVGNSPLHF. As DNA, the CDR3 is TGTGCCAGCCGAGGCGTCGGAAATTCACCCCTCCACTTT. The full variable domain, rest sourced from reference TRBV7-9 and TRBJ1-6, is DTGVSQNPRHKITKRGQNVTFRCDPISEHNRLYWYRQTLGQGPEFLTYFQNEAQLEKSRLLSDRFSAERPKGSFSTLEIQRTEQGDSAMYLCASRGVGNSPLHFGNGTRLTVT.

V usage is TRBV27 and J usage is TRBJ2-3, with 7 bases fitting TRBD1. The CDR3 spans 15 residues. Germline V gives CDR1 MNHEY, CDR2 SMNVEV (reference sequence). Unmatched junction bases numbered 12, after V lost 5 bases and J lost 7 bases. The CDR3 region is CASSRRQGPGNTQYF. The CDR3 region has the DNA TGTGCCAGCAGTAGGAGACAGGGACCAGGGAATACGCAGTATTTT.

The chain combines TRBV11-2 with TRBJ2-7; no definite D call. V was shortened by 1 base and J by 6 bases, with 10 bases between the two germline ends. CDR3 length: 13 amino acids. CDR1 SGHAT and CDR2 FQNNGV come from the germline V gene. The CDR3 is CASSLGRAGEQYF. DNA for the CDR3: TGTGCCAGCAGCTTAGGTAGGGCAGGCGAGCAGTACTTC.